A selection of T cell receptor beta chains follows, all from one sample in a study of shared clonotypes between healthy human individuals. Profiling relied on immunoSEQ multiplex PCR, and the TCRdb table lists in-frame clones only, not all of them. Among around 440,000 clones listed, roughly three quarters were seen once. The sample was PBMCs. The receptor source for this set is a woman between 40 and 55 years old in good health. Some clones in this sample may be carry-over from other donors' samples. CDR3s include the opening cysteine and the closing phenylalanine or tryptophan. Size tells how often a clone was seen (once, few, many) or the class of an expanded clone, and some rows leave it out.

TRBJ2-7 few 11 TRBV30 CAWSVGGEQYF
TRBJ2-3 NA 15 TRBV11-2 CASSLDRKGTDTQYF
TRBJ2-5 NA 15 TRBV5-1 CASSLAGRAAETQYF
TRBJ2-5 NA 15 TRBV11-2 CASSPNPGQKETQYF
TRBJ1-2 NA 14 TRBV6-1 CASNPGGTGWGGTF
TRBJ1-1 NA 10 TRBV21-1 CASGISEAFF
TRBJ2-1 NA 14 TRBV5-8 CASSLGQTANEQFF
TRBJ1-5 NA 17 TRBV19 CASSRGQGRGGNQPQHF
TRBJ2-7 NA 16 TRBV4-2 CASSQTVDRAGYEQYF
TRBJ1-2 NA 14 TRBV7-9 CASSLATGEYGYTF
NA NA 14 TRBV30 CAWSEIAGSGEQYF